Listed here are 15 T cell receptor beta chains from one sample, sequenced in a study of blood T cell repertoires in COVID-19. Some clones are missing from TCRdb's copy, which holds only in-frame ones; the method was immunoSEQ multiplex PCR. The data show over 60,000 clones, with roughly 86% seen just once and around 13% held by the top ten. Source material: peripheral blood. These receptors came from a woman aged 55 to 70 with acute or convalescent COVID-19.

The CDR3 here is CASRKSGGLETQYF. CDR3 sequence (DNA): TGTGCCAGCAGAAAGTCAGGGGGGCTGGAGACCCAGTACTTC. The chain is built from TRBV11-2 and TRBJ2-5, with a weak D call TRBD1 (7 bases). This CDR3 region has 14 residues. V lost 6 bases to trimming and J lost 5 bases, with 16 bases between them. CDR1 SGHAT and CDR2 FQNNGV come from the germline V gene.

The J gene is TRBJ2-7, the V gene TRBV10-3, with D tentatively TRBD1 (6 bases). Germline V gives CDR1 ENHRY, CDR2 SYGVKD. Trimming took off 9 bases at V and 6 bases at J, with 12 bases between the two ends. This CDR3 has 11 residues. CDR3 coding DNA: TGTGCCATAAAAGAAGGGGGCGAGCAGTACTTC. This sequence encodes CAIKEGGEQYF.

The J gene is TRBJ1-4, the V gene TRBV2, with a tentative D call TRBD1 (5 bases). The CDR3 contains 16 residues. Germline CDR1 reads SNHLY; CDR2 reads FYNNEI. V lost 7 bases, J lost 4 bases, and 19 bases lay in between. Written as DNA, the CDR3 is TGTGCCAGCAAGGCCTTCCGGGGGGACTTTAATGAAAAACTGTTTTTT. This encodes CASKAFRGDFNEKLFF.

This clone appeared a single time. This chain uses TRBV4-1 with TRBJ2-2; the D is unclear. Trimming shortened V by 5 bases and J by 4 bases, and 8 bases separated the two germline ends. Germline V gene data show CDR1 as MGHRA and CDR2 as YSYEKL. The CDR3 runs to 13 residues. In nucleotides, the CDR3 is TGCGCCAGCAGCTACCGGAGCACCGGGGAGCTGTTTTTT. Translated: CASSYRSTGELFF.

This clone came up once. This sequence joins TRBV9 and TRBJ2-6; maybe TRBD1 (5 bases). This CDR3 contains 16 residues. The ends were cut back, 3 bases at V and 0 bases at J, with 10 bases in the middle. CDR1 and CDR2 (germline): SGDLS, YYNGEE. In DNA, the CDR3 is TGTGCCAGCAGCGGACAGCTAACCTCTGGGGCCAACGTCCTGACTTTC. Translation gives CASSGQLTSGANVLTF. The full variable domain, completed using reference TRBV9 and TRBJ2-6, is DSGVTQTPKHLITATGQRVTLRCSPRSGDLSVYWYQQSLDQGLQFLIQYYNGEERAKGNILERFSAQQFPDLHSELNLSSLELGDSALYFCASSGQLTSGANVLTFGAGSRLTVL.

This rearrangement joins TRBV2 to TRBJ2-7; TRBD1 matches 8 bases. The CDR3 spans 14 residues. From germline, CDR1 is SNHLY and CDR2 FYNNEI. Unmatched junction bases numbered 2, after V lost 3 bases and J lost 1 base. The CDR3 here is CASSDQGASYEQYF. The CDR3 DNA follows: TGTGCCAGCAGTGACCAGGGGGCGTCCTACGAGCAGTACTTC.

This clone was recorded a few times. The chain uses TRBV9 and TRBJ2-7; 10 bases are a match to TRBD2. The germline V gene has CDR1 SGDLS and CDR2 YYNGEE. This CDR3 region has 15 residues. The V segment lost 4 bases and the J segment 3 bases; nucleotides outside the gene matches: 7. CDR3 bases: TGTGCCAGCAGCCTCAGGGAGCGGGGGGGCTACGAGCAGTACTTC. It codes for CASSLRERGGYEQYF.

The chain joins TRBV15 to TRBJ2-1, with 7 bases identical to TRBD2. The CDR3 totals 16 residues. With 5 bases clipped from V and 8 bases from J, the junction kept 15 bases outside the gene matches. CDR1 is LNHNV, CDR2 YYDKDF, per germline (reference sequence). The CDR3: CATSPGRSGNFYEQFF. The CDR3 DNA follows: TGTGCCACCAGCCCAGGGAGGAGCGGGAATTTTTATGAGCAGTTCTTC.

The chain recombines TRBV3-1 (or the pseudogene TRBV3-2) with TRBJ2-3; TRBD2 matches at 9 bases. V was clipped by 0 bases and J by 5 bases; unmatched bases: 18. The CDR3 covers 20 residues. Germline CDR1 is LGHDT and CDR2 is YNNKEL (reference sequence). The CDR3 reads CASSQDVSFGRGGPLDTQYF. The CDR3 DNA follows: TGTGCCAGCAGCCAAGATGTTAGCTTCGGGCGGGGGGGCCCCTTAGATACGCAGTATTTT.

This CDR3 is CASRPRDRGHEQYF. CDR3 sequence (DNA): TGTGCCAGCAGGCCCCGGGACAGGGGCCACGAGCAGTACTTC. The chain couples TRBV11-1 to TRBJ2-7; 10 bases match TRBD1. V lost 6 bases and J lost 5; bases outside the gene matches: 7. Germline CDR1 reads SGHAT; CDR2 reads FQDESV (reference sequence). The CDR3 is 14 residues long. Together with reference TRBV11-1 and TRBJ2-7, the CDR3 gives the full variable domain: EAEVAQSPRYKITEKSQAVAFWCDPISGHATLYWYRQILGQGPELLVQFQDESVVDDSQLPKDRFSAERLKGVDSTLKIQPAELGDSAMYLCASRPRDRGHEQYFGPGTRLTVT.

CDR3 amino acids: CASRSTGGNQPQHF. The CDR3 coding sequence is TGTGCCAGCAGATCCACAGGGGGAAATCAGCCCCAGCATTTT. The genes are TRBV2 and TRBJ1-5; 8 bases align to TRBD1. Looked up from germline, CDR1 is SNHLY and CDR2 is FYNNEI. Trimming at V came to 6 bases and at J to 4 bases, leaving 5 bases not matched to a gene. The CDR3 is 14 residues long. The full variable domain, its missing parts supplied by reference TRBV2 and TRBJ1-5, is EPEVTQTPSHQVTQMGQEVILRCVPISNHLYFYWYRQILGQKVEFLVSFYNNEISEKSEIFDDQFSVERPDGSNFTLKIRSTKLEDSAMYFCASRSTGGNQPQHFGDGTRLSIL.

This chain connects TRBV5-4 to TRBJ1-1; D gene uncertain. Germline V gene sequence: CDR1 SGHNT, CDR2 YYREEE (reference sequence). The CDR3 extends over 16 amino acids. Between the trimmed V and J ends, which lost 0 bases and 0 bases, there was a span of 12 bases. The CDR3 protein is CASSLARRGMNTEAFF. CDR3 DNA: TGTGCCAGCAGCTTGGCTCGGAGAGGGATGAACACTGAAGCTTTCTTT.

The chain couples TRBV2 to TRBJ2-1; D gene uncertain. The CDR3 sequence is 11 residues long. Trimming removed 8 bases at V and 5 bases at J, with 7 bases between. Germline CDR1 reads SNHLY; CDR2 reads FYNNEI. The CDR3 sequence is CASSENNEQFF. CDR3 DNA: TGTGCCAGCTCGGAGAACAATGAGCAGTTCTTC.

The chain couples TRBV12-3 or TRBV12-4 to TRBJ2-5; possible D gene TRBD2, 6 bases. V lost 6 bases to trimming and J lost 5 bases, with 13 bases between them. The CDR3 loop spans 13 amino acids. CDR3 sequence (DNA): TGTGCCAGCAGCCGGGGGAACAGGGAGACCCAGTACTTC. Translated: CASSRGNRETQYF.

The J gene is TRBJ2-7, the V gene TRBV10-2; 10 nucleotides line up with TRBD2. The CDR3 loop spans 13 amino acids. Germline values: CDR1 WSHSY, CDR2 SAAADI. After removal of 4 bases from V and 6 bases from J, the junction contained 3 bases not matched to a gene. In nucleotides, the CDR3 is TGCGCCAGCAGTGCAGCGGGGGGGCCCGAGCAGTACTTC. Protein: CASSAAGGPEQYF.